The 18 T cell receptor beta chains given below trace back to one sample, sequenced in a study of early T cells in non-severe SARS-CoV-2 infection. TCRdb fed the 5' RACE reads into MiXCR, producing one record per CDR3 protein. The data show 70,000 or so distinct CDR3 sequences, with roughly 13% seen just once and over 11% held by the top ten. Input material: whole blood. The receptor source for this set is an adult who was a healthcare worker with PCR-confirmed SARS-CoV-2 infection or an uninfected control (not recorded which).

A few counts support this clonotype. The V gene is TRBV7-9, the J gene TRBJ2-1, with D possibly called TRBD1 or TRBD2 (5 bases each). This CDR3 has 12 residues. V lost 6 bases and J lost 10, with 13 bases in between. Germline values: CDR1 SEHNR, CDR2 FQNEAQ (reference sequence). CDR3 sequence: CASRSAGSEQFF. In DNA form, the CDR3 reads TGTGCCAGCAGGTCAGCAGGGAGCGAGCAGTTCTTC.

This clonotype was counted many times. V and J are TRBV12-3 or TRBV12-4 and TRBJ1-2; the D gene is possibly TRBD1 (5 bases). The CDR3 has 11 amino acids. V lost 10 bases and J 2 bases, leaving 8 bases between the germline ends. CDR3 nucleotides: TGTGCCATTAACAGGAACTATGGCTACACCTTC. Translated: CAINRNYGYTF.

The V and J genes are TRBV7-2 and TRBJ1-6; possible D gene TRBD1, 5 bases. The CDR3 spans 15 residues. CDR1 is SGHTA, CDR2 FQGNSA, per germline. The ends were cut back, 0 bases at V and 13 bases at J, with 16 bases in the middle. This chain's CDR3 is CASSLAGGIALPLHF. DNA for the CDR3: TGTGCCAGCAGCTTAGCGGGGGGTATAGCTTTGCCCCTCCACTTT.

The genes are TRBV12-3 or TRBV12-4 and TRBJ2-5, with 11 bases that match TRBD2. J gave up 5 bases and V 0 bases, and 8 bases lay outside the gene matches. The CDR3 loop spans 17 amino acids. The CDR3 region is CASSLAQLAGDTETQYF. The DNA of the CDR3 is TGTGCCAGCAGTTTAGCGCAACTAGCGGGGGATACGGAGACCCAGTACTTC.

This clonotype was seen only a few times. The chain has TRBV11-2 and TRBJ1-1; D gene unclear. Trimming shortened V by 5 bases and J by 1 base, and 5 bases separated the two germline ends. Germline CDR1 SGHAT, CDR2 FQNNGV. CDR3 length equals 12 residues. CDR3 protein: CASSPKNTEAFF. DNA of the CDR3: TGTGCCAGCAGCCCAAAGAACACTGAAGCTTTCTTT.

Only a few counts were recorded for this clonotype. The V call is TRBV20-1, the J call TRBJ1-1; D not certain. Germline lookup yields CDR1 DFQATT and CDR2 SNEGSKA (reference sequence). The V and J ends lost 3 bases and 4 bases respectively, with 12 bases between them. CDR3 length equals 13 residues. In DNA, the CDR3 is TGCAGTGCTAGTCAGCTTCTGGGCACTGAAGCTTTCTTT. This sequence encodes CSASQLLGTEAFF.

This clonotype was counted between two and nine times. The chain combines TRBV2 with TRBJ1-5; maybe TRBD1 (6 bases). Per germline, CDR1 SNHLY and CDR2 FYNNEI. Trimming left V 7 bases short and J 4 bases short, with 14 bases between. The CDR3 spans 14 residues. The CDR3 sequence: CASTRGGQNQPQHF. The CDR3, as DNA: TGTGCCAGCACAAGAGGGGGACAAAATCAGCCCCAGCATTTT. Supplemented by reference TRBV2 and TRBJ1-5, the full variable domain reads EPEVTQTPSHQVTQMGQEVILRCVPISNHLYFYWYRQILGQKVEFLVSFYNNEISEKSEIFDDQFSVERPDGSNFTLKIRSTKLEDSAMYFCASTRGGQNQPQHFGDGTRLSIL.

This clonotype was detected ten times or more. The chain combines TRBV20-1 with TRBJ1-2; D is ambiguous. This CDR3 comprises 12 residues. V lost 1 base and J lost 2, with 5 bases in between. Per germline, CDR1 DFQATT and CDR2 SNEGSKA (reference sequence). The chain's CDR3 is CSARAGNYGYTF. The DNA for the CDR3 is TGCAGTGCTAGAGCGGGGAACTATGGCTACACCTTC.

V gene TRBV20-1 combines with J gene TRBJ1-2; possibly TRBD1 for D (6 bases). The CDR3 consists of 11 residues. Trimming left V 6 bases short and J 8 bases short, with 13 bases between. Germline loops: CDR1 DFQATT, CDR2 SNEGSKA (reference sequence). CDR3 loop: CSAIGGGGYTF. The CDR3 region has the DNA TGCAGTGCCATAGGGGGTGGAGGCTACACCTTC.

The chain is built from TRBV4-1 and TRBJ2-7; no clear D. This CDR3 comprises 15 residues. CDR1 and CDR2 from the germline V gene are MGHRA and YSYEKL. V lost 0 bases and J lost 0, with 9 bases in between. In DNA form, the CDR3 reads TGCGCCAGCAGCCAAGATAAGGAGAACTCCTACGAGCAGTACTTC. Its protein is CASSQDKENSYEQYF.

This clonotype occurred a few times. The chain is built from TRBV18 and TRBJ1-1, with TRBD1 as a possible D gene (6 bases). The length of the CDR3 is 16 residues. Trimming took 1 base from V and 1 from J, leaving 13 bases between them. Germline assignment: CDR1 KGHSH and CDR2 LQKENI. This chain's CDR3 is CASSPLPQGENTEAFF. The DNA for the CDR3 is TGTGCCAGCTCACCACTCCCACAGGGAGAGAACACTGAAGCTTTCTTT.

The chain is built from TRBV28 and TRBJ1-1, with D possibly being TRBD1 (5 bases). Between the trimmed V and J ends, which lost 6 bases and 0 bases, there was a span of 11 bases. The CDR3 spans 14 residues. Germline values: CDR1 MDHEN, CDR2 SYDVKM. The CDR3 DNA is TGTGCCAGCAGGGGGGGACCCCTGAACACTGAAGCTTTCTTT. It translates to CASRGGPLNTEAFF.

This clonotype was recorded at least ten times. The chain is built from TRBV20-1 and TRBJ1-2; 7 bases line up with TRBD1. With V trimmed by 0 bases and J by 0 bases, 4 bases remained unmatched. The length of the CDR3 is 15 residues. Looked up from germline, CDR1 is DFQATT and CDR2 is SNEGSKA (reference sequence). The CDR3 DNA follows: TGCAGTGCTAGAGAAGCCGGGACAGCTAACTATGGCTACACCTTC. This gives the protein CSAREAGTANYGYTF.

The chain joins TRBV5-6 to TRBJ2-1, with D maybe TRBD1 (6 bases). The CDR3 contains 15 residues. Germline V gives CDR1 SGHDT, CDR2 YYEEEE. The V end lost 2 bases, the J end lost 3 bases, and 12 bases lay between the germline ends. The chain's CDR3 is CASSFFWTDYNEQFF. The DNA for the CDR3 is TGTGCCAGCAGCTTTTTCTGGACAGACTACAATGAGCAGTTCTTC.

This clonotype has more than one count but fewer than ten. V is TRBV5-1 and J is TRBJ2-3; unclear D gene. CDR1 SGHRS and CDR2 YFSETQ come from the germline V gene. This CDR3 region has 15 residues. With 0 bases removed from V and 2 bases from J, the gap between germline ends came to 10 bases. The CDR3 DNA reads TGCGCCAGCAGCTTGGACACCCCCTCCACAGATACGCAGTATTTT. It specifies CASSLDTPSTDTQYF.

This clonotype was seen repeatedly, ten times or more. The genes are TRBV6-4 and TRBJ1-1; D is unresolved. The CDR3 has 13 amino acids. Germline-derived CDR1 and CDR2 are MRHNA and SNTAGT. V was cut by 0 bases and J by 7 bases, with 9 bases left in between. CDR3 sequence (DNA): TGTGCCAGCAGTGACTCCATCTTTGGTGAAGCTTTCTTT. Its translation: CASSDSIFGEAFF.

Only a few counts were recorded for this clonotype. This chain joins TRBV29-1 and TRBJ2-5; TRBD2 aligns across 10 bases. This CDR3 region has 13 residues. Germline CDR1 SQVTM, CDR2 ANQGSEA. The V and J ends lost 5 bases and 6 bases, in that order; junction bases with no gene match: 6. This CDR3 is CSVLSGGAQTQYF. The DNA for the CDR3 is TGCAGCGTTTTAAGCGGGGGGGCACAGACCCAGTACTTC.

The rearrangement links TRBV9 to TRBJ1-3; 7 bases are a match to TRBD1. This CDR3 is 16 amino acids long. CDR1 is SGDLS and CDR2 is YYNGEE in the germline V gene. V was clipped by 3 bases and J by 1 base; unmatched bases: 7. The CDR3: CASSDGTALSGNTIYF. The CDR3 region has the DNA TGTGCCAGCAGCGACGGGACAGCGTTATCTGGAAACACCATATATTTT.